This T cell receptor (beta chain) came from a study of T-cell memory formation after mild COVID-19. This clonotype was picked up many times. TCRdb used MiXCR to reprocess the 5' RACE reads, holding one entry per CDR3 protein. The table includes 470,000 or so distinct CDR3 sequences, roughly 18% detected once. After removal of 2 bases from V and 5 bases from J, the junction contained 6 bases not matched to a gene. Germline CDR1 reads SGHRS; CDR2 reads YFSETQ. The CDR3 consists of 14 residues. This sequence originates from a man between 18 and 35 years old who had mild COVID-19 (a few samples of this study predate the infection). Cell type and time point are not known. The chain links TRBV5-1 to TRBJ2-5, with 7 nucleotides matching TRBD1. The specimen sequenced was PBMCs or a T cell subset sorted from them (not recorded which). The CDR3 loop is CASSFVGGEETQYF. The CDR3 coding sequence is TGCGCCAGCAGCTTCGTAGGGGGCGAGGAGACCCAGTACTTC.